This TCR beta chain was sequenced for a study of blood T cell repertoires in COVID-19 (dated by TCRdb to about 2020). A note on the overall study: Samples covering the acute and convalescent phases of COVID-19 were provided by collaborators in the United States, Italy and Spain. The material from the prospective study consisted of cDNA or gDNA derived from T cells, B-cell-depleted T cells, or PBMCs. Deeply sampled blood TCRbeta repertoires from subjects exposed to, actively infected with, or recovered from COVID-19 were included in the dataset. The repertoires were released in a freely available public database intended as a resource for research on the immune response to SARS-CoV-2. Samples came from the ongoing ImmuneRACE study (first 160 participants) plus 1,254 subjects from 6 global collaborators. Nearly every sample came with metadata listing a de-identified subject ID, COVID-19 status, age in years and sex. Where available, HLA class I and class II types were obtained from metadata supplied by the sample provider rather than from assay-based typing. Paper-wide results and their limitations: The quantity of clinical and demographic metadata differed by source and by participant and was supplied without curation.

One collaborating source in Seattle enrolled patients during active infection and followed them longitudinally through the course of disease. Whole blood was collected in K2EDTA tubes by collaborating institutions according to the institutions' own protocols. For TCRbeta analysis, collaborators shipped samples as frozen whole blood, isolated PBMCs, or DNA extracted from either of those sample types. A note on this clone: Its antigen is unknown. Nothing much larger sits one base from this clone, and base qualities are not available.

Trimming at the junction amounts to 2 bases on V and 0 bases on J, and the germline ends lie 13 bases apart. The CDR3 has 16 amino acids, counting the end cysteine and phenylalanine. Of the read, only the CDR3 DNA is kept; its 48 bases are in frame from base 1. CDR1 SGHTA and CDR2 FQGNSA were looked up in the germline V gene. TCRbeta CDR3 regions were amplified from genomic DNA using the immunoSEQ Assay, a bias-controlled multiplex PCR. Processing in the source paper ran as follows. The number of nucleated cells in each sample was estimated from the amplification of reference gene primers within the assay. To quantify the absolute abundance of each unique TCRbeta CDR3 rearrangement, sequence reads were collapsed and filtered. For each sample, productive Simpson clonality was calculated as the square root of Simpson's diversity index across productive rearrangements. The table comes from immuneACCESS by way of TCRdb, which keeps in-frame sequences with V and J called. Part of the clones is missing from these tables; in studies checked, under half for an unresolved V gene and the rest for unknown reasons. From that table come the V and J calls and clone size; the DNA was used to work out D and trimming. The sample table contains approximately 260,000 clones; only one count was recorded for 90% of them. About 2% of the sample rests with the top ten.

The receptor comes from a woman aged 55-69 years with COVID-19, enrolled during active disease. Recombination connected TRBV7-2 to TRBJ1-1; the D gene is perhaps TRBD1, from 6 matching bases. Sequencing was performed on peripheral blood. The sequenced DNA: TGTGCCAGCAGCTTAAACTTCAGACAGGTGAACACTGAAGCTTTCTTT. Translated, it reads CASSLNFRQVNTEAFF.